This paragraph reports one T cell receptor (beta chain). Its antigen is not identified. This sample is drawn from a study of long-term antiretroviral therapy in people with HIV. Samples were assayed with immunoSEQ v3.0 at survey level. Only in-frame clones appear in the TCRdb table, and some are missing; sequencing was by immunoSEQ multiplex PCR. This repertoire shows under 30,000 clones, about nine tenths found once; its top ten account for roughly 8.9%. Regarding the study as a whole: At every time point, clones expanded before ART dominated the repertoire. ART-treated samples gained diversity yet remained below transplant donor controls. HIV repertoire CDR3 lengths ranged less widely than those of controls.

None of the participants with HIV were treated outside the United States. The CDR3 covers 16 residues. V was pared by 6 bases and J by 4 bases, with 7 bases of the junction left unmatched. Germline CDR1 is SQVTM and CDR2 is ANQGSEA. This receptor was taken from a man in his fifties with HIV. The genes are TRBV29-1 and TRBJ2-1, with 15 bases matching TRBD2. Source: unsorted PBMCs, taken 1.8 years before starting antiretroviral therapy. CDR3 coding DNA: TGCAGCGTAGTCGGACTAGCGGGGGGGCCTTACAATGAGCAGTTCTTC. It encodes CSVVGLAGGPYNEQFF.